Listed below are T cell receptor beta chains from one sample, sequenced in a study of T cells in Graves' hyperthyroidism and ophthalmopathy. TCRdb processed the multiplex PCR reads anew with MiXCR; each CDR3 protein has one entry. In the table there are roughly 500,000 distinct CDR3 sequences, around 24% of which are singletons. The specimen was blood. These receptor sequences come from a woman in her twenties or thirties with Graves' ophthalmopathy. Both conserved end residues are part of each CDR3. The order of the fields is V gene, J gene, clone size, D gene, CDR3 length, CDR3 DNA, CDR3 protein. The D gene is left open where the match is weak. Clone size is stated in some rows and not others, as once, few, many or a class when expanded.

>TRBV7-2|TRBJ2-2|NA|NA|15
TGTGCCAGCAGCTTAATGGGAGATGGGACCGGGGAGCTGTTTTTT
CASSLMGDGTGELFF
>TRBV6-2/TRBV6-3|TRBJ1-2|NA|NA|12
TGTGCCACCCGGGGACGGAACTATGGCTACACCTTC
CATRGRNYGYTF
>TRBV6-1|TRBJ1-2|many|NA|12
TGTGCCAGCAAGGGGCCGAAGAATGGCTACACCTTC
CASKGPKNGYTF
>TRBV12-3/TRBV12-4|TRBJ1-3|NA|NA|13
TGTGCCAGCACCCTCGACCCGGGAAACACCATATATTTT
CASTLDPGNTIYF
>TRBV4-3|TRBJ2-7|many|NA|14
TGCGCCAGCAGCCAAGAGGCCAGCTCCTACGAGCAGTACTTC
CASSQEASSYEQYF
>TRBV2|TRBJ2-2|many|NA|14
TGTGCCAGCAGGGGCGTCAGGGGCAGACGGGAGCTGTTTTTT
CASRGVRGRRELFF
>TRBV20-1|TRBJ1-5|NA|TRBD1|14
TGCAGTGCTAGAGAGACAGGGGACCCTCAGCCCCAGCATTTT
CSARETGDPQPQHF
>TRBV10-3|TRBJ1-1|many|NA|14
TGTGCCATCAGCCAGGGGAGATCAGAAACTGAAGCTTTCTTT
CAISQGRSETEAFF
>TRBV6-1|TRBJ2-5|NA|NA|11
TGTGCCAGCAAGGGGAGCGAGACCCAGTACTTC
CASKGSETQYF
>TRBV20-1|TRBJ2-5|NA|NA|17
TGCAGTGCCAGCCCCTCGAATAGCAGACTTACACAAGAGACCCAGTACTTC
CSASPSNSRLTQETQYF
>TRBV6-2/TRBV6-3|TRBJ2-5|NA|NA|14
TGTGCCAGCACCCTGGGACATTTCCAAGAGACCCAGTACTTC
CASTLGHFQETQYF
>TRBV20-1|TRBJ1-5|many|TRBD1|15
TGCAGTGCCACCTCCGGGACAGAGATTTATCAGCCCCAGCATTTT
CSATSGTEIYQPQHF
>TRBV25-1|TRBJ1-3|many|NA|14
TGTGCCAGCAGGAGGGAACTGGTTGGAAACACCATATATTTT
CASRRELVGNTIYF
>TRBV28|TRBJ2-4|few|TRBD1|18
TGTGCCAGCAACACGAGACAGGGACAGGGGGTAGCCAAAAACATTCAGTACTTC
CASNTRQGQGVAKNIQYF
>TRBV2|TRBJ2-2|NA|TRBD1|15
TGTGCCAGCAGAGGACAGGGGCCCCTCGCCGGGGAGCTGTTTTTT
CASRGQGPLAGELFF
>TRBV20-1|TRBJ1-1|NA|TRBD1|15
TGCAGTGCTAGAGACCTACAGGGGGAAGGGACTGAAGCTTTCTTT
CSARDLQGEGTEAFF
>TRBV12-3/TRBV12-4|TRBJ1-1|many|TRBD1|14
TGTGCCAGCAGTTTCAGGGACAGGGGGCCTGAAGCTTTCTTT
CASSFRDRGPEAFF
>TRBV12-3/TRBV12-4|TRBJ1-5|many|NA|16
TGTGCCAGCAGTCCAAATTCAGACAGTAGCAATCAGCCCCAGCATTTT
CASSPNSDSSNQPQHF
>TRBV7-9|TRBJ2-5|many|NA|14
TGTGCCAGCAGCCTGCTGAATAGCTGGGAGACCCAGTACTTC
CASSLLNSWETQYF
>TRBV18|TRBJ2-2|NA|NA|13
TGTGCCAGCTCACCAGGAAGAGTCGGGGAGCTGTTTTTT
CASSPGRVGELFF
>TRBV28|TRBJ2-7|few|NA|10
TGTGCCAGCAGCCGCGGGGAGCAGTACTTC
CASSRGEQYF
>TRBV19|TRBJ2-7|few|NA|13
TGTGCCAGTAGTATCCAAGGGAGCTCTGCGCAGTACTTC
CASSIQGSSAQYF
>TRBV4-1|TRBJ1-5|many|NA|15
TGCGCCAGCAGCCAAGATAGTCAGTTCAATCAGCCCCAGCATTTT
CASSQDSQFNQPQHF
>TRBV7-3|TRBJ2-1|NA|NA|13
TGTGCCAGCAGCTTAAGGTCAGGCAATGAGCAGTTCTTC
CASSLRSGNEQFF
>TRBV6-2/TRBV6-3|TRBJ1-5|many|NA|14
TGTGCCACCCATACAGGCTTTGGGTCCAAGCCCCAGCATTTT
CATHTGFGSKPQHF
>TRBV12-5|TRBJ2-5|many|TRBD2|16
TGTGCTAGTGGTCAATCGATAGCGGGGAATCAAGAGACCCAGTACTTC
CASGQSIAGNQETQYF
>TRBV5-1|TRBJ1-3|NA|TRBD1|15
TGCGCCAGCAGTCTTCAGGGACAGTTTGGAAACACCATATATTTT
CASSLQGQFGNTIYF
>TRBV12-3/TRBV12-4|TRBJ1-1|many|NA|14
TGTGCCAGCAGCGAGCCAGGCCCCTCCACTGAAGCTTTCTTT
CASSEPGPSTEAFF
>TRBV2|TRBJ1-1|many|NA|13
TGTGCCAGCAGTGGGGGAGGATATGGTGAAGCTTTCTTT
CASSGGGYGEAFF
>TRBV12-3/TRBV12-4|TRBJ1-2|few|NA|14
TGTGCCAGCAATGGAGTTTCAGCTAACTATGGCTACACCTTC
CASNGVSANYGYTF
>TRBV15|TRBJ2-6|many|NA|19
TGTGCCACCAGCAGAGATCGATGGGCAGGGGAAACTGGGGCCAACGTCCTGACTTTC
CATSRDRWAGETGANVLTF
>TRBV3-1|TRBJ2-7|many|TRBD1|14
TGTGCCAGCAGCCAAGCCGGGACAGTCTCCGAGCAGTACTTC
CASSQAGTVSEQYF
>TRBV6-1|TRBJ1-2|many|NA|13
TGTGCCAGCAGTGAAGACAGCTGGCGGGGCTACACCTTC
CASSEDSWRGYTF
>TRBV29-1|TRBJ2-2|few|TRBD1|13
TGCAGCGTTGAACGAATAGGGGGCCGGGAGCTGTTTTTT
CSVERIGGRELFF
>TRBV19|TRBJ1-2|many|TRBD1|14
TGTGCCACGAACCGGGACAGGGAGGGCTATGGCTACACCTTC
CATNRDREGYGYTF
>TRBV20-1|TRBJ2-7|NA|NA|15
TGCAGTGCTAGAGCTTTGGCCGGTCCTGTCTACGAGCAGTACTTC
CSARALAGPVYEQYF
>TRBV6-1|TRBJ1-5|many|NA|17
TGTGCCAGCAGTCCGTCGACAGGAAAATATAGCAATCAGCCCCAGCATTTT
CASSPSTGKYSNQPQHF
>TRBV12-3/TRBV12-4|TRBJ2-7|NA|NA|13
TGTGCCAGCAGCCAATTTGACAGTCGCGAGCAGTACTTC
CASSQFDSREQYF
>TRBV12-3/TRBV12-4|TRBJ2-5|many|NA|13
TGTGCCAGCAGCTTTAACGCCAGGGAGACCCAGTACTTC
CASSFNARETQYF
>TRBV27|TRBJ2-7|many|NA|14
TGTGCCAGCAGTACCGGGGTGAGCCTCTACGAGCAGTACTTC
CASSTGVSLYEQYF
>TRBV5-1|TRBJ2-2|NA|TRBD1|14
TGCGCCAGCAGCCGAACAGGGGATCCCGGGGAGCTGTTTTTT
CASSRTGDPGELFF
>TRBV7-2|TRBJ2-2|many|TRBD2|16
TGTGCCAGCAGCTTTAGCGGGGGGGCCAGGGTCGGGGAGCTGTTTTTT
CASSFSGGARVGELFF
>TRBV20-1|TRBJ1-2|NA|TRBD1|14
TGCAGTGCTAGAGGCAAAGGACAGGGGGCTGGCTACACCTTC
CSARGKGQGAGYTF
>TRBV6-1|TRBJ1-2|NA|NA|15
TGTGCCAGCAGTGGCAGGCCAGGGCGGGACTATGGCTACACCTTC
CASSGRPGRDYGYTF
>TRBV29-1|TRBJ1-1|many|NA|13
TGCAGCGTCGGGACGTCCCTGACCACTGAAGCTTTCTTT
CSVGTSLTTEAFF
>TRBV24-1|TRBJ1-2|many|NA|12
TGTGCCACCAGTGATCGAGGGAGTGGCTACACCTTC
CATSDRGSGYTF
>TRBV5-1|TRBJ2-1|few|TRBD1|15
TGCGCCAGCAGCTGGACCGGGACAGAATACAATGAGCAGTTCTTC
CASSWTGTEYNEQFF
>TRBV6-1|TRBJ2-7|NA|NA|15
TGTGCCAGCAGTCCAGGGACCCGCCCCGGCAACGAGCAGTACTTC
CASSPGTRPGNEQYF
>TRBV12-3/TRBV12-4|TRBJ1-2|many|NA|13
TGTGCCAGCAGCGACATGGGGGAGGGTGGCTACACCTTC
CASSDMGEGGYTF
>TRBV4-1|TRBJ1-1|few|NA|15
TGCGCCAGCAGCCAAGTTATACAGACGAACACTGAAGCTTTCTTT
CASSQVIQTNTEAFF
>TRBV11-2|TRBJ2-7|many|TRBD2|15
TGTGCCAGCAGCTTAGGGGCGGGGGGCGACTACGAGCAGTACTTC
CASSLGAGGDYEQYF
>TRBV4-3|TRBJ1-3|NA|TRBD1|15
TGCGCCAGCAGCTCGCACAGGGGGTTCGGAAACACCATATATTTT
CASSSHRGFGNTIYF
>TRBV12-5|TRBJ2-2|many|NA|18
TGTGCTAGTGGTTTGGGACCCTGGGGGGACGCGAACACCGGGGAGCTGTTTTTT
CASGLGPWGDANTGELFF
>TRBV12-3/TRBV12-4|TRBJ2-3|many|NA|11
TGTGCCAGCAGTTTAGCCCATACGCAGTATTTT
CASSLAHTQYF